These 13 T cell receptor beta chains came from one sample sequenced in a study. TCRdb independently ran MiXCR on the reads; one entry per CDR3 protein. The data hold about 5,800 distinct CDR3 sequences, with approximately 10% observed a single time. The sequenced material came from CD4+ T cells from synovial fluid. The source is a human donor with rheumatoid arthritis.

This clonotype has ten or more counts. The CDR3 loop is CASSEGTSGYYEQYF. Here the CDR3 DNA reads TGTGCCAGCAGCGAGGGGACTAGCGGGTACTACGAGCAGTACTTC. The V gene is TRBV5-4, the J gene TRBJ2-7; 12 bases align to TRBD2. Germline V lookup: CDR1 SGHNT, CDR2 YYREEE (reference sequence). The CDR3 is 15 residues long. J lost 3 bases, V lost 4 bases, and 5 bases had no gene match.

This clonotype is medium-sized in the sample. The CDR3 nucleotides are TGTGCCAGCAGGTCCACGATCGGCGGTCAATCCTACGAGCAGTACTTC. This translates into CASRSTIGGQSYEQYF. The V call is TRBV6-5, the J call TRBJ2-7; D unclear. Per germline, CDR1 MNHEY and CDR2 SVGAGI. The V gene lost 6 bases and the J gene lost 1 base, with 19 bases spanning the gap. The CDR3 is made up of 16 amino acids.

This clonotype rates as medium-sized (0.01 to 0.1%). As DNA, the CDR3 is TGTGCCAGCAGTTTCCACGGACAGGGGGGAGTGAACACTGAAGCTTTCTTT. Protein product: CASSFHGQGGVNTEAFF. This rearrangement joins TRBV28 to TRBJ1-1; 10 bases fit TRBD1. The ends lost 3 bases at V and 0 bases at J; junction bases unmatched: 7. This CDR3 contains 17 residues. Germline loops: CDR1 MDHEN, CDR2 SYDVKM.

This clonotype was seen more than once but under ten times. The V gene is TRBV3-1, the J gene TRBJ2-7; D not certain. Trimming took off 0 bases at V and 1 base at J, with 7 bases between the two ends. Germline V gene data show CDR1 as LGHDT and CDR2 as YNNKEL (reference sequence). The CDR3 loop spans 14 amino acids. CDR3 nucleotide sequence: TGTGCCAGCAGCCAAGATACAGTTTCCTACGAGCAGTACTTC. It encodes CASSQDTVSYEQYF.

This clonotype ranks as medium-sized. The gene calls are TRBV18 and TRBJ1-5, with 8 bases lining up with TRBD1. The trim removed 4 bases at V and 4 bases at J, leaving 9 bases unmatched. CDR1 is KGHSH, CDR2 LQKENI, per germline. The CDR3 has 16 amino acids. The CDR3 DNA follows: TGTGCCAGCTCACAAAACACCGGGACAGGTAATCAGCCCCAGCATTTT. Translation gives CASSQNTGTGNQPQHF.

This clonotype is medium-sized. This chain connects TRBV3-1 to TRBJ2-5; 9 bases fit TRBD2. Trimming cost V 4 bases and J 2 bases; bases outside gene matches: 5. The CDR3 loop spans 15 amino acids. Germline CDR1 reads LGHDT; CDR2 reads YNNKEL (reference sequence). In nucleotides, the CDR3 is TGTGCCAGCAGCCTCGGGACTAGCTCTCAAGAGACCCAGTACTTC. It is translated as CASSLGTSSQETQYF.

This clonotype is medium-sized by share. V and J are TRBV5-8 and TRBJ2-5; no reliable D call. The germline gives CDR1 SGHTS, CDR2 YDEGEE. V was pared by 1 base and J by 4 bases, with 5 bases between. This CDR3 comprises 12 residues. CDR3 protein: CASSLLGETQYF. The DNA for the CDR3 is TGTGCCAGCAGCTTGCTTGGAGAGACCCAGTACTTC.

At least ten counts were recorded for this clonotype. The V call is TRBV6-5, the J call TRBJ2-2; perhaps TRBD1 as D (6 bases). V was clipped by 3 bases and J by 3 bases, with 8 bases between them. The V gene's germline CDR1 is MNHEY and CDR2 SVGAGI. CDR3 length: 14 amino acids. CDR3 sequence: CASSYYRDTGELFF. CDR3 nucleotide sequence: TGTGCCAGCAGTTATTACAGGGACACCGGGGAGCTGTTTTTT.

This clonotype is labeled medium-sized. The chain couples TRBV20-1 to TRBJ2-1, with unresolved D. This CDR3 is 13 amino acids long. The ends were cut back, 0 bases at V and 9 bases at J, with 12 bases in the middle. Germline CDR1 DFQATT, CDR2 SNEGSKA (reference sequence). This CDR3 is CSAREHALGEQFF. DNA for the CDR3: TGCAGTGCTAGAGAACACGCTTTGGGTGAGCAGTTCTTC.

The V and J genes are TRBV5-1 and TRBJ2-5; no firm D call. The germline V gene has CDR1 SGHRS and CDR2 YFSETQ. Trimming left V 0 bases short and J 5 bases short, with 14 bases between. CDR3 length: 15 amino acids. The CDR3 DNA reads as TGCGCCAGCAGCTTGGGTGGCTCCCAACCGGAGACCCAGTACTTC. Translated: CASSLGGSQPETQYF.

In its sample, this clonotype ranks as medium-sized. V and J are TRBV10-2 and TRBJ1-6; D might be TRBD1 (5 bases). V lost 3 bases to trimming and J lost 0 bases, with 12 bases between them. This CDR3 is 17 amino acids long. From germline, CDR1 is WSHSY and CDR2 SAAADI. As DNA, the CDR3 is TGCGCCAGCAGTGACTACGGACAAAGCTCCTATAATTCACCCCTCCACTTT. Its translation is CASSDYGQSSYNSPLHF.

CDR3 DNA: TGTGCCAGCAGTGATTTTACAGGGCCCGGCTACACCTTC. Translation gives CASSDFTGPGYTF. This chain connects TRBV2 to TRBJ1-2; D perhaps matches TRBD1 (6 bases). Per the germline V gene, CDR1 is SNHLY and CDR2 is FYNNEI. This CDR3 spans 13 amino acids. Trimming left V 3 bases short and J 8 bases short, with 13 bases between.

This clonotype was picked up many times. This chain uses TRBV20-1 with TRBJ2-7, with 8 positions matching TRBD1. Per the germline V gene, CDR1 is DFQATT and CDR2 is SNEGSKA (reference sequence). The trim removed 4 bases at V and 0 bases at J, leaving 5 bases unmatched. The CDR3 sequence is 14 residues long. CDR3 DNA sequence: TGCAGTGCTACCCCGACAGGGGACTCCTACGAGCAGTACTTC. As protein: CSATPTGDSYEQYF.